This T cell receptor (beta chain) stems from a study of cytomegalovirus exposure and HLA in healthy donors. The CDR3 covers 14 residues. Germline CDR1 reads LNHDA; CDR2 reads SQIVND (reference sequence). V lost 3 bases to trimming and J lost 4 bases; unmatched junction nucleotides: 5. Notes on this clone: Its antigen is not known.

The PCR was carried out with 60 Vbeta primers and 13 Jbeta primers. Only in-frame clones appear in the TCRdb table, and some are missing; sequencing was by immunoSEQ multiplex PCR. The table has tens of thousands of clones, roughly 87% seen once. Study-wide findings and caveats: Across HLA loci, a later analysis found differing TCR association rates, with DRB1 most and HLA-C fewest. Three CMV-associated chains were confirmed in vitro to be specific for CMV antigens. The majority of CMV-associated TCR beta chains were reported as apparently HLA-restricted in a later analysis.

Source material: PBMCs. The receptor comes from a woman in her 40s in good health and CMV-seropositive. The chain has TRBV19 and TRBJ2-5; TRBD1 matches 7 bases. DNA for the CDR3: TGTGCCAGTAGTATGACAGGGCACGGAGAGACCCAGTACTTC. Protein product: CASSMTGHGETQYF.